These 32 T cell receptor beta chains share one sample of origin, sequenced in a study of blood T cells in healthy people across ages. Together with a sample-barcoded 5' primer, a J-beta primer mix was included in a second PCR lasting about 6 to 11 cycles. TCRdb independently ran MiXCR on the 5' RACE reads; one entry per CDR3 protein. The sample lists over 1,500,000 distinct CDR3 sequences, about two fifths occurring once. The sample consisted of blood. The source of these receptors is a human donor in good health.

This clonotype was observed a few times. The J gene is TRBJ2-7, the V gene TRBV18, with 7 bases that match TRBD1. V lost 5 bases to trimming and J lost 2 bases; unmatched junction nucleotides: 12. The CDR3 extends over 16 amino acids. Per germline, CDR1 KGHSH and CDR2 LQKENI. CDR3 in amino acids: CASSISTGDKTYEQYF. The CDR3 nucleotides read TGTGCCAGCTCAATCTCAACAGGGGACAAAACCTACGAGCAGTACTTC. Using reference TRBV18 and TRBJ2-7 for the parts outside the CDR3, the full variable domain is NAGVMQNPRHLVRRRGQEARLRCSPMKGHSHVYWYRQLPEEGLKFMVYLQKENIIDESGMPKERFSAEFPKEGPSILRIQQVVRGDSAAYFCASSISTGDKTYEQYFGPGTRLTVT.

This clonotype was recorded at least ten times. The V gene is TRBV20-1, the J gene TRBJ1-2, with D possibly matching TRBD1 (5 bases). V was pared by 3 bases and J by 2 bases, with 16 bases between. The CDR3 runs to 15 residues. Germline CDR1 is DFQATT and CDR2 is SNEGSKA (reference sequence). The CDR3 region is CSASRDGGNNYGYTF. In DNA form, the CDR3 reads TGCAGTGCTAGCCGGGACGGGGGGAACAACTATGGCTACACCTTC.

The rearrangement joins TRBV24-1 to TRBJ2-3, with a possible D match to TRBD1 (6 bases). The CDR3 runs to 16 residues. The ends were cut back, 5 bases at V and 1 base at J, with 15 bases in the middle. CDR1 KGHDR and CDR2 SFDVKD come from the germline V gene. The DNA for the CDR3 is TGTGCCACCAGTGGGTCCCAGGGGCTGGGCACAGATACGCAGTATTTT. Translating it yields CATSGSQGLGTDTQYF.

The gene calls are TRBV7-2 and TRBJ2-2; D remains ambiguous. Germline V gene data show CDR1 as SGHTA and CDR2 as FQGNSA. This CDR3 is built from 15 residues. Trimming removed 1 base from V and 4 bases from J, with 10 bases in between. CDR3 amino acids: CASSLGVGSTGELFF. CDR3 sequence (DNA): TGTGCCAGCAGCTTAGGAGTAGGGTCCACCGGGGAGCTGTTTTTT.

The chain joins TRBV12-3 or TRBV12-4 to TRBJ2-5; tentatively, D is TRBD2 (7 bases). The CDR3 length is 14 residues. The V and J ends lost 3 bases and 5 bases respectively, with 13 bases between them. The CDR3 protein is CASSFGGGVETQYF. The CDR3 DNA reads TGTGCCAGCAGTTTTGGGGGGGGCGTGGAGACCCAGTACTTC.

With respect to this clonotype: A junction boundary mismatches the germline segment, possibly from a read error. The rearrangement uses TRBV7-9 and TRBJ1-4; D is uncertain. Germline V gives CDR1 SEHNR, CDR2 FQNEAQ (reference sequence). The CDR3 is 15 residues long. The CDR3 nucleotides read TGTGCCGGCAGCTTAGTATACGGAGTTAATGAAAAACTGTTTTTT. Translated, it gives CAGSLVYGVNEKLFF.

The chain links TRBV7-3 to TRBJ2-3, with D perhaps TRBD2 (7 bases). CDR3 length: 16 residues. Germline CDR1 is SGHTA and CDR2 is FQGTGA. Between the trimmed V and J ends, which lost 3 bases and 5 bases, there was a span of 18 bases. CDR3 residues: CASSFFGGGQGDTQYF. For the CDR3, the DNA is TGTGCCAGCAGCTTTTTTGGGGGGGGGCAAGGAGATACGCAGTATTTT.

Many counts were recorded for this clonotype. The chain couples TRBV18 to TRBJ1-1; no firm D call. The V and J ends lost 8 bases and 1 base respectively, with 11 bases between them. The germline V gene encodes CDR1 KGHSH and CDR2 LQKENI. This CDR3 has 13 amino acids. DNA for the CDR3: TGTGCCAGCAGCCCAGCGGGGAACACTGAAGCTTTCTTT. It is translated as CASSPAGNTEAFF.

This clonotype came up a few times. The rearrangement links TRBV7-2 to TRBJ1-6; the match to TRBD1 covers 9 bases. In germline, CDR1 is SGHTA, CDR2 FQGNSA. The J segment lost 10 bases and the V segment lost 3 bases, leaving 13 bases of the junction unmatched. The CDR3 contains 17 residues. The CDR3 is CASSFRTQGAVRSPLHF. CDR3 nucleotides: TGTGCCAGCAGCTTTAGAACACAGGGGGCTGTAAGGTCACCCCTCCACTTT.

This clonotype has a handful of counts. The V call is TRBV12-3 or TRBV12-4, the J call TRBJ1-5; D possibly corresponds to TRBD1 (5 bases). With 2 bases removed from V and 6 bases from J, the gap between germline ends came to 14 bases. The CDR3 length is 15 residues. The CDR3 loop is CASSLWGTASQPQHF. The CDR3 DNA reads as TGTGCCAGCAGTTTATGGGGGACGGCCAGTCAGCCCCAGCATTTT.

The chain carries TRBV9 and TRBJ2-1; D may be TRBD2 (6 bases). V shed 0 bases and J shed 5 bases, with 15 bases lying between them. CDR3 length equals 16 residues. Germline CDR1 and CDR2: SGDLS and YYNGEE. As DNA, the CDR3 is TGTGCCAGCAGCGTAGTAAGTTCGGGGGACCACAATGAGCAGTTCTTC. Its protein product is CASSVVSSGDHNEQFF.

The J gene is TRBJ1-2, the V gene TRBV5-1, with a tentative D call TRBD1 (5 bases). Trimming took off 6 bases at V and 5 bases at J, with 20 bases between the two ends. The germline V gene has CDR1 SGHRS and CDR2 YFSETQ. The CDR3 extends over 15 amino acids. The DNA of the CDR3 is TGCGCCAGCAACCCGCAGGGAATCTCGAGTTATGGCTACACCTTC. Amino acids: CASNPQGISSYGYTF.

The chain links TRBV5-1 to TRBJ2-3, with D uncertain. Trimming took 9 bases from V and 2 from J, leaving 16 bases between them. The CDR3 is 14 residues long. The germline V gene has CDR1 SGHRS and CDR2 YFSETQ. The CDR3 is CATTRNANTDTQYF. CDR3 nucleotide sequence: TGCGCCACCACGAGGAACGCAAACACAGATACGCAGTATTTT.

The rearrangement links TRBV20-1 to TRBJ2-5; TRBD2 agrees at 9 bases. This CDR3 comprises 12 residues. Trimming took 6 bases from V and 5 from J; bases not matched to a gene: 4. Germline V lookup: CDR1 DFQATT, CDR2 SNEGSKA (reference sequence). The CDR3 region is CSALAGAETQYF. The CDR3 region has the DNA TGCAGTGCCTTAGCGGGGGCCGAGACCCAGTACTTC.

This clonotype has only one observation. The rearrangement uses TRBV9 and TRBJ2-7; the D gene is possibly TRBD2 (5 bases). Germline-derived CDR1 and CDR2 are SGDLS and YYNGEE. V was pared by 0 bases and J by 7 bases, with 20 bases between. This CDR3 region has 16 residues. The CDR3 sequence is CASSVDGPADWGEQYF. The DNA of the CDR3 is TGTGCCAGCAGCGTAGATGGGCCGGCGGACTGGGGTGAGCAGTACTTC. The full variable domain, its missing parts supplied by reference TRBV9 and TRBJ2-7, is DSGVTQTPKHLITATGQRVTLRCSPRSGDLSVYWYQQSLDQGLQFLIQYYNGEERAKGNILERFSAQQFPDLHSELNLSSLELGDSALYFCASSVDGPADWGEQYFGPGTRLTVT.

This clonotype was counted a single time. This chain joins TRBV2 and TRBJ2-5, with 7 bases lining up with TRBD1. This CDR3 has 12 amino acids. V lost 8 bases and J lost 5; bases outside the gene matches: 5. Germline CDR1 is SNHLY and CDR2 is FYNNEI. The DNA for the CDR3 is TGTGCCAGCGGGACAGTCTGGGAGACCCAGTACTTC. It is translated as CASGTVWETQYF.

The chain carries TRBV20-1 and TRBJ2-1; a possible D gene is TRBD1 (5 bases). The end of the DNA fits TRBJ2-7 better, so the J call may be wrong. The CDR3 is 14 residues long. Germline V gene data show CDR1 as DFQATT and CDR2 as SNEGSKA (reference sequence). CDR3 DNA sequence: TGCAGTGCTAAGGGGCCGAGCTCCTACAATGAGCAGTACTTC. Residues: CSAKGPSSYNEQYF.

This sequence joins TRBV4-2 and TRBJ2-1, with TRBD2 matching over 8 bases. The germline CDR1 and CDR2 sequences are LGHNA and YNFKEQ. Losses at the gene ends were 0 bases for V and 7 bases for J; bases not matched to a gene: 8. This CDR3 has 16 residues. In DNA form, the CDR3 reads TGTGCCAGCAGCCAAGAAGGGACTAGACGTTGGAATGAGCAGTTCTTC. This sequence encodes CASSQEGTRRWNEQFF.

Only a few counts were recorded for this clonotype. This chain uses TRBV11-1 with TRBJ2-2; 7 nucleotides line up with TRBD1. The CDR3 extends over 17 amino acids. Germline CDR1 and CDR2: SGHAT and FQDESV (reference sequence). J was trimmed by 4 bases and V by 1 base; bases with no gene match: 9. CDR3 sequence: CASSLGAQQGFTGELFF. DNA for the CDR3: TGTGCCAGCAGCTTAGGAGCCCAACAGGGGTTCACCGGGGAGCTGTTTTTT.

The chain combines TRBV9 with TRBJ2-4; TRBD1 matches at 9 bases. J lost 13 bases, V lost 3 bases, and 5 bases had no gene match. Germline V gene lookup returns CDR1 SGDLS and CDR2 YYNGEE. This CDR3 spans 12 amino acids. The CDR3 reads CASSAGQGRQYF. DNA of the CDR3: TGTGCCAGCAGCGCCGGACAGGGGAGGCAGTACTTC.

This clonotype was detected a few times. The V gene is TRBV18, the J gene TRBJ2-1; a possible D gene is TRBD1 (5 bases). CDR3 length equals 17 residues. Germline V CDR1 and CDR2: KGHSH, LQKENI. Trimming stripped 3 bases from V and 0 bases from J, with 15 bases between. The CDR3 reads CASSPVQALSSYNEQFF. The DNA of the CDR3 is TGTGCCAGCTCACCGGTACAGGCCCTTAGCTCCTACAATGAGCAGTTCTTC.

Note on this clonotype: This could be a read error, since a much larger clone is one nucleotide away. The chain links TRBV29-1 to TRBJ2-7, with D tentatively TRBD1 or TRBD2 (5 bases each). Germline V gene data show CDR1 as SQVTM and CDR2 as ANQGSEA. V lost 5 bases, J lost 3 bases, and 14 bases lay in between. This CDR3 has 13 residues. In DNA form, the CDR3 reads TGCAGCGTTTTGGGGCGAGAGGGCTACGAGCAGTACTTC. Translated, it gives CSVLGREGYEQYF.

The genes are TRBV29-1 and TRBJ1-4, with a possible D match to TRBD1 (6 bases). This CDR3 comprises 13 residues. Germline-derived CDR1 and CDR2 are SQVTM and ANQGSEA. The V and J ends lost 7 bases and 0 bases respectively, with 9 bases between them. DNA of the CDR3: TGCAGCGGGACAGTTGCAACTAATGAAAAACTGTTTTTT. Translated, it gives CSGTVATNEKLFF.

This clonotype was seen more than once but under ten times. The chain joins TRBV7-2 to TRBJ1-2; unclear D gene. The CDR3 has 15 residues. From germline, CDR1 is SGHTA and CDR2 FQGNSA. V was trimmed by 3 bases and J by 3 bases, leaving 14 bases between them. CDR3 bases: TGTGCCAGCAGCTTCGCGCCATCGATGGACTATGGCTACACCTTC. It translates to CASSFAPSMDYGYTF.

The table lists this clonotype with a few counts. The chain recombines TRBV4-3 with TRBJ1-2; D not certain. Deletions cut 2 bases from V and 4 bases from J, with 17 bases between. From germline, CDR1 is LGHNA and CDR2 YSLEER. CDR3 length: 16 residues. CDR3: CASSQRFRRLGYGYTF. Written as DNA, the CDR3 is TGCGCCAGCAGCCAAAGGTTCCGGCGCCTGGGCTATGGCTACACCTTC.

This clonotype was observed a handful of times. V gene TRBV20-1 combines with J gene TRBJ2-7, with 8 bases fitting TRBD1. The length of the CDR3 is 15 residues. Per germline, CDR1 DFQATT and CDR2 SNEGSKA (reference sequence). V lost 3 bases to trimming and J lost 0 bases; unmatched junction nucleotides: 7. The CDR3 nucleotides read TGCAGTGCTAGCGGGGCGGGACAGGCCTCCTACGAGCAGTACTTC. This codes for CSASGAGQASYEQYF.

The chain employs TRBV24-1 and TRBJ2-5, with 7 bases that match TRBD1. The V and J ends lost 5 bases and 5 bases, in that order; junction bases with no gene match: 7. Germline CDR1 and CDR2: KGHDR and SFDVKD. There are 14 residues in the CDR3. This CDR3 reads CATSGRQGEETQYF. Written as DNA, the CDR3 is TGTGCCACCAGTGGTAGACAGGGAGAGGAGACCCAGTACTTC.

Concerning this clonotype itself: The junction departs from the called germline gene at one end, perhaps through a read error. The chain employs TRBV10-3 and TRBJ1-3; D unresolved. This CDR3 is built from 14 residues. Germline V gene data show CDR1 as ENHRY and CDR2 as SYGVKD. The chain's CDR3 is CAISDSAGGSTIYF. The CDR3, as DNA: TGTGCCATCAGTGATTCAGCGGGAGGAAGCACCATATATTTT.

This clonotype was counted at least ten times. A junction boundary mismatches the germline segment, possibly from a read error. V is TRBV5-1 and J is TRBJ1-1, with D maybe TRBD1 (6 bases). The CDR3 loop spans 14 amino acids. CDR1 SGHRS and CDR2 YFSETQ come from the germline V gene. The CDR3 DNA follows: TGTGCCAGCAGTCTAGAGGGGGGATACACTGAAGCTTTCTTT. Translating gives CASSLEGGYTEAFF.

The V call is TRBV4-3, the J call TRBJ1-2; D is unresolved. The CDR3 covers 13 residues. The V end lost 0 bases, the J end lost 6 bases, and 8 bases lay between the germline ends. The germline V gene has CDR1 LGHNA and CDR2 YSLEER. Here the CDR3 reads CASSQDRADGYTF. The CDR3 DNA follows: TGCGCCAGCAGCCAAGATAGAGCGGATGGCTACACCTTC.

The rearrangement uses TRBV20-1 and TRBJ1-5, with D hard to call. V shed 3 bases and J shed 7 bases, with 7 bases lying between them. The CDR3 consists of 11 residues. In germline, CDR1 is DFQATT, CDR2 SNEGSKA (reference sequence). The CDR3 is CSASQEQPQHF. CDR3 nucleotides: TGCAGTGCTAGCCAGGAGCAGCCCCAGCATTTT.

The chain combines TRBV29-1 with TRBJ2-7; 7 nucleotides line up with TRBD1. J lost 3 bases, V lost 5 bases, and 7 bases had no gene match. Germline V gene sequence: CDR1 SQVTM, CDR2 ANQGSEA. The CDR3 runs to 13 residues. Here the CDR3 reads CSVKTGKDYEQYF. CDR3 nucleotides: TGCAGCGTTAAGACAGGGAAGGACTACGAGCAGTACTTC.